This TCR beta chain was sequenced in a study of vaccination effects on CD4 cells after COVID-19. Study observations and caveats: Limitations: small convalescent group and missing early post-infection timepoints.

Comment on this clone: No antigen is known for it.

Antigen-specific CD4+ T cells were expanded with viral peptide pools in the ViraFEST assay before sequencing. CD4+ T cells were isolated after 10 days of culture. As their vaccination, participants received two doses of either BNT162b2 or mRNA-1273. Testing of the vaccine recipients showed negative nucleocapsid antibodies and no prior SARS-CoV-2 infection. Germline loops: CDR1 SGHVS, CDR2 FQNEAQ. V was pared by 5 bases and J by 4 bases, with 9 bases of the junction left unmatched. This CDR3 has 16 amino acids. Generated by immunoSEQ multiplex PCR, the TCRdb table keeps only in-frame clones and is missing some. The sample contains 75,000 or so clones, 77% of which appear only once.

The TCR sequence derives from a human donor who received a COVID-19 vaccine. The V gene is TRBV7-8, the J gene TRBJ1-1; 11 nucleotides match TRBD1. Sequenced material: CD4+ T cells from PBMCs cultured with HCoV-OC43 spike peptides, taken after COVID-19 vaccination. Subset: HCoV-OC43 spike overlapping peptide pool stimulation. The CDR3 here is CASSQRTGGWFTEAFF. Here the CDR3 DNA reads TGTGCCAGCAGCCAGAGGACAGGGGGCTGGTTCACTGAAGCTTTCTTT.